This T cell receptor beta chain was captured in a study of shared clonotypes between healthy human individuals. Whole-study results and caveats: In contrast to clonotypes shared by all four donors, non-shared clonotypes had lower generation probabilities. Naive subsets usually exceeded memory subsets in estimated richness.

CD4+ cell separation produced CD45RA+ naive and CD45RA-negative memory subsets. This clone was detected a few times. Its cognate antigen is unknown. In the sorted-subset replicate PCRs, about 190 ng DNA, 25,000 to 30,000 T cell genomes, was used. Clones were sequenced by immunoSEQ multiplex PCR, and TCRdb holds only the in-frame ones, with some missing. The sample yields 2 million to 3 million clones, roughly nine tenths seen once. This clonotype was sampled from a man aged 18 to 29 in good health. Sequenced: naive CD4+ T cells sorted from blood. This sample's subset: CD45RA+ positively selected.

The chain's CDR3 is CASREIQGFGYTF. CDR3 DNA: TGTGCCAGCAGAGAAATACAGGGTTTCGGCTACACCTTC. The chain has TRBV2 and TRBJ1-2, with D maybe TRBD1 (6 bases). Germline CDR1 is SNHLY and CDR2 is FYNNEI. The CDR3 consists of 13 residues. V lost 6 bases and J lost 8, with 16 bases in between.